Presented here are 24 T cell receptor beta chains from one specimen sequenced in a study of neurological immune-mediated disorders. One entry per CDR3 protein, called by TCRdb with MiXCR from the 5' RACE reads. The table has about 25,000 distinct CDR3 sequences, over 5% seen once; the top ten hold around 4.8%. Sequenced material: PBMCs. The receptor set was obtained from a woman between 40 and 50 years old in good health.

This clonotype was counted many times. V usage is TRBV3-1 and J usage is TRBJ2-1, with TRBD2 as a possible D gene (5 bases). The CDR3 has 12 amino acids. Germline V gene sequence: CDR1 LGHDT, CDR2 YNNKEL (reference sequence). Between the trimmed V and J ends, which lost 1 base and 12 bases, there was a span of 10 bases. The CDR3 coding sequence is TGTGCCAGCAGCCAAGGGGAGCTTCGGCAGTTCTTC. It yields the protein CASSQGELRQFF.

A note on this clonotype: The junction differs from germline at one of its ends, possibly a read error. The gene calls are TRBV28 and TRBJ1-5; 9 positions match TRBD1. This CDR3 comprises 15 residues. Germline V gene sequence: CDR1 MDHEN, CDR2 SYDVKM. CDR3 loop: CASTIGDRVIQPQHF. Here the CDR3 DNA reads TGCGCCAGCACCATAGGGGACAGGGTGATTCAGCCCCAGCATTTT.

This clonotype was seen at least ten times. The chain employs TRBV5-6 and TRBJ2-1; 8 positions agree with TRBD1. Germline trimming cut 1 base from V and 9 bases from J; bases unmatched to any gene: 6. Germline V gives CDR1 SGHDT, CDR2 YYEEEE. The CDR3 has 14 residues. The CDR3 DNA sequence: TGTGCCAGCAGCTTGACAGGGGGAATGGGTGAGCAGTTCTTC. This codes for CASSLTGGMGEQFF. The variable domain in full, completed from reference TRBV5-6 and TRBJ2-1, reads DAGVTQSPTHLIKTRGQQVTLRCSPKSGHDTVSWYQQALGQGPQFIFQYYEEEERQRGNFPDRFSGHQFPNYSSELNVNALLLGDSALYLCASSLTGGMGEQFFGPGTRLTVL.

This clonotype was seen at least ten times. The junction does not match germline at one end; this may be a read error. The genes are TRBV7-7 and TRBJ2-5; TRBD1 matches at 11 bases. CDR1 is SSHAT and CDR2 is FNYEAQ in the germline V gene (reference sequence). CDR3 size: 14 residues. The CDR3 DNA is TGTGCTAGCAGCCGGGACAGGGGGTCAGAGACCCAGTACTTC. Translated: CASSRDRGSETQYF.

This clonotype was counted ten times or more. V usage is TRBV14 and J usage is TRBJ2-7; no definite D call. V was cut by 1 base and J by 0 bases, with 1 base left in between. Germline V gene data show CDR1 as SGHDN and CDR2 as FVKESK. The CDR3 is 12 amino acids. CDR3 amino acids: CASSQGSYEQYF. CDR3 bases: TGTGCCAGCAGCCAAGGCTCCTACGAGCAGTACTTC.

This clonotype showed up many times. The chain recombines TRBV20-1 with TRBJ2-1; TRBD1 matches 11 bases. This CDR3 contains 14 residues. The germline gives CDR1 DFQATT, CDR2 SNEGSKA (reference sequence). The V and J ends lost 8 bases and 3 bases, in that order; junction bases with no gene match: 6. The CDR3 bases are TGCAGTCCAGAGGGACAGGGGGGCTACAATGAGCAGTTCTTC. This translates into CSPEGQGGYNEQFF.

This clonotype rates as medium-sized (0.01 to 0.1%). The chain is built from TRBV12-3 or TRBV12-4 and TRBJ2-3; D unclear. This CDR3 has 13 residues. V lost 11 bases and J lost 1, with 13 bases in between. The CDR3 region is CASQSSGTDTQYF. The CDR3 DNA reads as TGTGCCTCCCAGAGCTCCGGCACAGATACGCAGTATTTT.

The chain is built from TRBV5-1 and TRBJ1-1; TRBD1 agrees at 7 bases. There are 16 residues in the CDR3. V shed 4 bases, J shed 0 bases, and the junction held 9 bases outside the gene matches. Looked up from germline, CDR1 is SGHRS and CDR2 is YFSETQ. This CDR3 is CASSLFGTAMNTEAFF. CDR3 coding DNA: TGCGCCAGCAGCCTCTTCGGGACAGCCATGAACACTGAAGCTTTCTTT.

This clonotype was counted many times. The CDR3 region has the DNA TGCAGCGTTGTTCGGGGTTCGAAAGAAAAACTGTTTTTT. Protein: CSVVRGSKEKLFF. This chain connects TRBV29-1 to TRBJ1-4; D is unresolved. The V gene lost 4 bases and the J gene lost 8 bases, with 14 bases spanning the gap. The germline CDR1 and CDR2 sequences are SQVTM and ANQGSEA. The CDR3 covers 13 residues. The full variable domain, with the rest looked up from reference TRBV29-1 and TRBJ1-4, is SAVISQKPSRDICQRGTSLTIQCQVDSQVTMMFWYRQQPGQSLTLIATANQGSEATYESGFVIDKFPISRPNLTFSTLTVSNMSPEDSSIYLCSVVRGSKEKLFFGSGTQLSVL.

This clonotype was recorded at least ten times. The genes are TRBV9 and TRBJ2-3, with 7 bases identical to TRBD1. Germline V gene data show CDR1 as SGDLS and CDR2 as YYNGEE. V dropped 4 bases and J dropped 1; count of bases not matched to a gene: 18. CDR3 length equals 19 residues. The chain's CDR3 is CASSSSRSAPGQRTDTQYF. In DNA, the CDR3 is TGTGCCAGCAGCTCCTCCCGATCAGCCCCGGGACAGCGCACAGATACGCAGTATTTT.

This clonotype has ten or more counts. The chain carries TRBV28 and TRBJ1-1; D is ambiguous. There are 12 residues in the CDR3. Germline CDR1 MDHEN, CDR2 SYDVKM. Trimming removed 6 bases at V and 8 bases at J, with 13 bases between. The CDR3 sequence: CASSQKQREAFF. The CDR3 DNA is TGTGCCAGCAGCCAGAAACAGCGGGAAGCTTTCTTT. Full variable domain (outside the CDR3, taken from reference TRBV28 and TRBJ1-1): DVKVTQSSRYLVKRTGEKVFLECVQDMDHENMFWYRQDPGLGLRLIYFSYDVKMKEKGDIPEGYSVSREKKERFSLILESASTNQTSMYLCASSQKQREAFFGQGTRLTVV.

This clonotype has at least ten counts. V and J are TRBV4-3 and TRBJ2-3; 8 positions match TRBD1. V lost 0 bases and J lost 8; bases outside the gene matches: 10. This CDR3 is built from 16 residues. CDR1 and CDR2 (germline): LGHNA, YSLEER. The CDR3 DNA is TGCGCCAGCAGCCAAGATGGGACAGGAGCTTGGGGTACGCAGTATTTT. As protein: CASSQDGTGAWGTQYF.

This clonotype occurred many times. The chain carries TRBV11-3 and TRBJ2-3; D gene ambiguous. This CDR3 comprises 14 residues. Looked up from germline, CDR1 is SGHNT and CDR2 is YENEEA. V dropped 5 bases and J dropped 6 bases, with 15 bases sitting between them. CDR3 coding DNA: TGTGCCAGCAGCCCCCGGGCGGTTGGGGATACGCAGTATTTT. This codes for CASSPRAVGDTQYF.

The table lists this clonotype with many counts. The chain couples TRBV7-8 to TRBJ2-1; D gene unclear. V gave up 3 bases and J gave up 4 bases, with 7 bases separating them. This CDR3 spans 13 amino acids. Per germline, CDR1 SGHVS and CDR2 FQNEAQ. In nucleotides, the CDR3 is TGTGCCAGCAGCTTGGGTTCGTACAATGAGCAGTTCTTC. Translation gives CASSLGSYNEQFF.

The sample holds many counts of this clonotype. The chain carries TRBV28 and TRBJ2-7; D unclear. The CDR3 is made up of 12 amino acids. V was cut by 2 bases and J by 6 bases, with 8 bases left in between. Looked up from germline, CDR1 is MDHEN and CDR2 is SYDVKM. This chain's CDR3 is CASSLMRSEQYF. The CDR3 nucleotides are TGTGCCAGCAGTTTAATGAGGAGCGAGCAGTACTTC.

This clonotype was recorded at least ten times. This sequence joins TRBV20-1 and TRBJ2-7, with 9 bases that match TRBD2. Germline CDR1 is DFQATT and CDR2 is SNEGSKA (reference sequence). The J segment lost 5 bases and the V segment lost 3 bases, leaving 11 bases of the junction unmatched. The CDR3 totals 15 residues. CDR3 sequence: CSASGMLAGLDEQYF. The DNA for the CDR3 is TGCAGTGCTAGTGGGATGCTAGCGGGATTGGACGAGCAGTACTTC.

The sample holds many counts of this clonotype. The rearrangement joins TRBV24-1 to TRBJ2-5, with D unclear. This CDR3 is 15 amino acids long. Germline assignment: CDR1 KGHDR and CDR2 SFDVKD. V was shortened by 3 bases and J by 0 bases, with 10 bases between the two germline ends. The DNA of the CDR3 is TGTGCCACCAGTGATCCAACCAAGTACCAAGAGACCCAGTACTTC. Protein sequence: CATSDPTKYQETQYF.

The table lists this clonotype with many counts. CDR3 sequence: CATSERPPFHEQYF. CDR3 coding DNA: TGTGCCACCAGTGAGCGACCCCCGTTTCACGAGCAGTACTTC. The J gene is TRBJ2-7, the V gene TRBV24-1; D gene ambiguous. CDR1 is KGHDR and CDR2 is SFDVKD in the germline V gene. V was shortened by 4 bases and J by 5 bases, with 14 bases between the two germline ends. The CDR3 has 14 residues.

At least ten counts were recorded for this clonotype. V and J are TRBV4-2 and TRBJ2-7; D call uncertain. Germline V gene sequence: CDR1 LGHNA, CDR2 YNFKEQ. The CDR3 is 15 residues long. V was trimmed by 4 bases and J by 0 bases, leaving 13 bases between them. CDR3 sequence reads: CASSPQTGHSYEQYF. The CDR3 nucleotides read TGTGCCAGCAGCCCTCAAACCGGCCACTCCTACGAGCAGTACTTC.

This clonotype is medium-sized in the sample. The rearrangement links TRBV20-1 to TRBJ2-1; TRBD2 matches 7 bases. CDR1 is DFQATT and CDR2 is SNEGSKA in the germline V gene (reference sequence). The CDR3 covers 14 residues. The junction had 4 bases not matched to a gene; V was cut back by 1 base and J by 4 bases. CDR3 nucleotide sequence: TGCAGTGCTAGAGGACTAGCAGAGTACAATGAGCAGTTCTTC. As protein: CSARGLAEYNEQFF.

This clonotype appeared many times. The V and J genes are TRBV7-9 and TRBJ2-1; D is perhaps TRBD2 (5 bases). Trimming cost V 0 bases and J 0 bases, with 18 bases left between them. The CDR3 runs 19 residues. Germline V CDR1 and CDR2: SEHNR, FQNEAQ (reference sequence). In DNA, the CDR3 is TGTGCCAGCAGCTTAGCGGTAGGGAGAATCCTAAGCTCCTACAATGAGCAGTTCTTC. It yields the protein CASSLAVGRILSSYNEQFF.

This clonotype was counted at least ten times. The chain is built from TRBV5-6 and TRBJ2-1; D tentatively reads TRBD1 or TRBD2 (5 bases each). Germline-derived CDR1 and CDR2 are SGHDT and YYEEEE. The CDR3 spans 14 residues. V lost 4 bases and J 12 bases, leaving 20 bases between the germline ends. CDR3 in DNA: TGTGCCAGCAGCAATAACTTCGGGACCGCCGCGCAGTTCTTC. Translating it yields CASSNNFGTAAQFF. The full variable domain, its missing parts supplied by reference TRBV5-6 and TRBJ2-1, is DAGVTQSPTHLIKTRGQQVTLRCSPKSGHDTVSWYQQALGQGPQFIFQYYEEEERQRGNFPDRFSGHQFPNYSSELNVNALLLGDSALYLCASSNNFGTAAQFFGPGTRLTVL.

This clonotype was recorded at least ten times. V usage is TRBV4-3 and J usage is TRBJ2-1; maybe TRBD2 (6 bases). The CDR3 is 16 residues long. The germline gives CDR1 LGHNA, CDR2 YSLEER. Trimming stripped 0 bases from V and 5 bases from J, with 14 bases between. CDR3 protein: CASSQDLASEDNEQFF. CDR3 sequence (DNA): TGCGCCAGCAGCCAAGATCTGGCTAGCGAAGACAATGAGCAGTTCTTC.

This clonotype was seen at least ten times. The CDR3 DNA reads as TGTGCCAGCAGCTGGGATCGGAACTATGGCTACACCTTC. As protein: CASSWDRNYGYTF. The chain links TRBV7-2 to TRBJ1-2; D unclear. The CDR3 is 13 residues long. From germline, CDR1 is SGHTA and CDR2 FQGNSA. V gave up 4 bases and J gave up 2 bases, with 8 bases separating them.